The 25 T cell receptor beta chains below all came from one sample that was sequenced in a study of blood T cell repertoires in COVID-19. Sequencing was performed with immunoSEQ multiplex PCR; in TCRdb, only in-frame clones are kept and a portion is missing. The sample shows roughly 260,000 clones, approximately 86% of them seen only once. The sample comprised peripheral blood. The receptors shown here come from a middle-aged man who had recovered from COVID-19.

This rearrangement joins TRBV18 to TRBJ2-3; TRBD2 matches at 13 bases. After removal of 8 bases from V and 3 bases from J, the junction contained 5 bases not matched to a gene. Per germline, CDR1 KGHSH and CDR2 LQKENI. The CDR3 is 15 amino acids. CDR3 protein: CASHRTSGGTDTQYF. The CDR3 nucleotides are TGTGCCAGCCACCGGACTAGCGGGGGAACAGATACGCAGTATTTT.

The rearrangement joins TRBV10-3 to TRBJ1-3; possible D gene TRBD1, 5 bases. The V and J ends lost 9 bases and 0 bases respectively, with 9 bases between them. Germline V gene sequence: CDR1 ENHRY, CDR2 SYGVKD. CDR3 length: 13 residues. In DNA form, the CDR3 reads TGTGCCATACAGACAGACTCTGGAAACACCATATATTTT. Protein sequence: CAIQTDSGNTIYF.

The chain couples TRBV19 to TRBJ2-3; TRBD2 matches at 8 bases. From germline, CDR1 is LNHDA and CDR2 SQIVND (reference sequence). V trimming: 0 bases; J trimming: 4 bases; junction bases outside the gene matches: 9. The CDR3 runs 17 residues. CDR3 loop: CASSIDLGTSAPDTQYF. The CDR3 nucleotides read TGTGCCAGTAGTATAGATCTTGGGACTAGTGCCCCAGATACGCAGTATTTT.

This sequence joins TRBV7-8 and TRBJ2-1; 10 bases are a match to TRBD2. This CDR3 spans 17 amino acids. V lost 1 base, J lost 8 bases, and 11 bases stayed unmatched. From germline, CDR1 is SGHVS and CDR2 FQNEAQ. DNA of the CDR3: TGTGCCAGCAGCTTAGGTCCTAGCGGGGGTCAGAGGGATGAGCAGTTCTTC. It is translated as CASSLGPSGGQRDEQFF.

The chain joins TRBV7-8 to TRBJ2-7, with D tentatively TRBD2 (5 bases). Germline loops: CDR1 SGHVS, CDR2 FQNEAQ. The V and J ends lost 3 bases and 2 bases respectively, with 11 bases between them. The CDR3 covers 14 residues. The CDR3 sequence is CASSFLAFPYEQYF. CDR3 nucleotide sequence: TGTGCCAGCAGCTTTTTAGCGTTCCCCTACGAGCAGTACTTC.

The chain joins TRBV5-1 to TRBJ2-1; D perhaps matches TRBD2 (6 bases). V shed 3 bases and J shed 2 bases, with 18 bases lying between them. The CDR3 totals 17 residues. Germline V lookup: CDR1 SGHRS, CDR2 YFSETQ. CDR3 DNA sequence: TGCGCCAGCAGCTCGGGACCGGGACTCCCTACCTACAATGAGCAGTTCTTC. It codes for CASSSGPGLPTYNEQFF.

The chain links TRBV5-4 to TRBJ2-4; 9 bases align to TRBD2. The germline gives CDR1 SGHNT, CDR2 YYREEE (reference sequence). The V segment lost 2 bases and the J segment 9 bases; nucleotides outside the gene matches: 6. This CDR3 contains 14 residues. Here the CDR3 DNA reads TGTGCCAGCAGCTTTGCGGGAGGGCTAAGCATTCAGTACTTC. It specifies CASSFAGGLSIQYF.

The DNA for the CDR3 is TGTGCCAGCAGCTTGGGAGGAGGACAGACAAACTATGGCTACACCTTC. This codes for CASSLGGGQTNYGYTF. The rearrangement joins TRBV5-4 to TRBJ1-2; weak D call: TRBD1 (6 bases). V lost 0 bases, J lost 2 bases, and 14 bases lay in between. CDR1 and CDR2 (germline): SGHNT, YYREEE (reference sequence). The CDR3 covers 16 residues. Complete variable domain (other parts from reference TRBV5-4 and TRBJ1-2): ETGVTQSPTHLIKTRGQQVTLRCSSQSGHNTVSWYQQALGQGPQFIFQYYREEENGRGNFPPRFSGLQFPNYSSELNVNALELDDSALYLCASSLGGGQTNYGYTFGSGTRLTVV.

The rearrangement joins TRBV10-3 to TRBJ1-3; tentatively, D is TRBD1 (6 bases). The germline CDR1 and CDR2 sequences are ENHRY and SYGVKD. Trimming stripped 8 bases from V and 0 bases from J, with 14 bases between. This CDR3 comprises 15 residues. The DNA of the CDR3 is TGTGCCATCTCGGGGGGGCCGAACTCTGGAAACACCATATATTTT. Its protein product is CAISGGPNSGNTIYF.

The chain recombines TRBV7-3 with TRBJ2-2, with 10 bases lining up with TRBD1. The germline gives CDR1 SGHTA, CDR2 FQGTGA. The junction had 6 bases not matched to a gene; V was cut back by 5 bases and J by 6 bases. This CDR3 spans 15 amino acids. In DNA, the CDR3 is TGTGCCAGCAGCCCCGGACAGGGGGGGGCCGGGGAGCTGTTTTTT. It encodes CASSPGQGGAGELFF.

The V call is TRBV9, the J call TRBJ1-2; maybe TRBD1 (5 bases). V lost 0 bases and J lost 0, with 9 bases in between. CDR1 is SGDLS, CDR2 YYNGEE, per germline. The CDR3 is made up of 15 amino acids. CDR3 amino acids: CASSVGSGPNYGYTF. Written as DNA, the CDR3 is TGTGCCAGCAGCGTAGGATCAGGGCCTAACTATGGCTACACCTTC. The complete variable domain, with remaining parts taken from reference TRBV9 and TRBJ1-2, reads DSGVTQTPKHLITATGQRVTLRCSPRSGDLSVYWYQQSLDQGLQFLIQYYNGEERAKGNILERFSAQQFPDLHSELNLSSLELGDSALYFCASSVGSGPNYGYTFGSGTRLTVV.

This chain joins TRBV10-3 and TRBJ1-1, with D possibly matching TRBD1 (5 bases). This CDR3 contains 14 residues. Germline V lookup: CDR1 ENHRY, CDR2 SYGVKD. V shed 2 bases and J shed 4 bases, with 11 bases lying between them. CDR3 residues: CAISEQGVGTEAFF. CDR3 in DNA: TGTGCCATCAGTGAGCAGGGCGTGGGCACTGAAGCTTTCTTT.

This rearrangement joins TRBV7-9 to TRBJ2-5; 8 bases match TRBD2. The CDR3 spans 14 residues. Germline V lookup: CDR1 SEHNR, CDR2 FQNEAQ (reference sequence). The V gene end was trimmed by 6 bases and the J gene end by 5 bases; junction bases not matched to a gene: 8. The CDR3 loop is CASSPGRVFETQYF. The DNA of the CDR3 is TGTGCCAGCAGTCCCGGGAGGGTCTTTGAGACCCAGTACTTC.

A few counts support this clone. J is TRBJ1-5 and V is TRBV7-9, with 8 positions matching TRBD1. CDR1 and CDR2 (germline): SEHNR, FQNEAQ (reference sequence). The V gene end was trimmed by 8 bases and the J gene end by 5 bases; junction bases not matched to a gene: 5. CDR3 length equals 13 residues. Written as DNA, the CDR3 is TGTGCCAGCGGGACAGGTACCTATCAGCCCCAGCATTTT. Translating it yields CASGTGTYQPQHF. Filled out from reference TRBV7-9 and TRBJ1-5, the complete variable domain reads DTGVSQNPRHKITKRGQNVTFRCDPISEHNRLYWYRQTLGQGPEFLTYFQNEAQLEKSRLLSDRFSAERPKGSFSTLEIQRTEQGDSAMYLCASGTGTYQPQHFGDGTRLSIL.

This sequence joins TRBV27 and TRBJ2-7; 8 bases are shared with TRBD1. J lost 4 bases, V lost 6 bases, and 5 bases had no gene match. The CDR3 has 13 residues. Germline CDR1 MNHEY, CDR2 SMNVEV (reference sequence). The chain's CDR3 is CASSRDRRYEQYF. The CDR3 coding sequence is TGTGCCAGCAGCCGGGACAGGAGGTACGAGCAGTACTTC.

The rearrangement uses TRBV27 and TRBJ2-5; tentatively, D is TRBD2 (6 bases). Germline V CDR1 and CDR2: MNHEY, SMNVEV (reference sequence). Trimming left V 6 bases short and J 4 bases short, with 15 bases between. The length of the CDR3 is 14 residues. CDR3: CASRLQGAGETQYF. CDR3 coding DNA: TGTGCCAGCAGGCTCCAGGGAGCGGGAGAGACCCAGTACTTC.

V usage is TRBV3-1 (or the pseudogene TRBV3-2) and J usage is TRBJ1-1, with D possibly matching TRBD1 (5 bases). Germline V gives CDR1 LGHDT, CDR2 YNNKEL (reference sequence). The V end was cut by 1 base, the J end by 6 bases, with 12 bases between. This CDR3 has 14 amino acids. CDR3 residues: CASSQAAGGSEAFF. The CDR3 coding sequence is TGTGCCAGCAGCCAAGCGGCCGGGGGATCTGAAGCTTTCTTT.

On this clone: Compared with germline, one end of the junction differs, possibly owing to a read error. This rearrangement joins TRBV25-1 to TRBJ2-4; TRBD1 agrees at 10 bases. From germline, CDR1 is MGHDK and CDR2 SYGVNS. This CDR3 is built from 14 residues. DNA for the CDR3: TGTGCCAGCAGTGATTTGGGGGGCGACAGGGGGCAACACTTC. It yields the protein CASSDLGGDRGQHF.

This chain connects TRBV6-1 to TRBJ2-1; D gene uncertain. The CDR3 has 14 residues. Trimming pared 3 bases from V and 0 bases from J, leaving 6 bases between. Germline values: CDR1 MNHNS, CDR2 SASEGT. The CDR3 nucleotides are TGTGCCAGCAGTGACGTGAGCTCCTACAATGAGCAGTTCTTC. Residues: CASSDVSSYNEQFF.

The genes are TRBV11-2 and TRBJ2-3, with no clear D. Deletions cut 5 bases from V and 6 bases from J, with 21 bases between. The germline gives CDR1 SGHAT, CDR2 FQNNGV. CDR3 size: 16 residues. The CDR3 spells CASSRNPRPPGDTQYF. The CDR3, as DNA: TGTGCCAGCAGCCGAAACCCACGGCCTCCCGGGGATACGCAGTATTTT. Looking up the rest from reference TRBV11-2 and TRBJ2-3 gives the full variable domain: EAGVAQSPRYKIIEKRQSVAFWCNPISGHATLYWYQQILGQGPKLLIQFQNNGVVDDSQLPKDRFSAERLKGVDSTLKIQPAKLEDSAVYLCASSRNPRPPGDTQYFGPGTRLTVL.

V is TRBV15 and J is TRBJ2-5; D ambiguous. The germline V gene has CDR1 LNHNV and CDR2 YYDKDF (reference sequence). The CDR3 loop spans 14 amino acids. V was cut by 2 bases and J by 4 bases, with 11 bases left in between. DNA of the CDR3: TGTGCCACCAGCAGACGAACCCCGGGAGAGACCCAGTACTTC. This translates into CATSRRTPGETQYF.

CDR3 loop: CASSLLGTQNTGELFF. The CDR3 DNA reads as TGCGCCAGCAGCTTACTCGGGACTCAGAACACCGGGGAGCTGTTTTTT. The chain has TRBV5-1 and TRBJ2-2, with a tentative D call TRBD2 (6 bases). This CDR3 comprises 16 residues. Germline CDR1 is SGHRS and CDR2 is YFSETQ. V was trimmed by 2 bases and J by 1 base, leaving 12 bases between them. The full variable domain, completed using reference TRBV5-1 and TRBJ2-2, is KAGVTQTPRYLIKTRGQQVTLSCSPISGHRSVSWYQQTPGQGLQFLFEYFSETQRNKGNFPGRFSGRQFSNSRSEMNVSTLELGDSALYLCASSLLGTQNTGELFFGEGSRLTVL.

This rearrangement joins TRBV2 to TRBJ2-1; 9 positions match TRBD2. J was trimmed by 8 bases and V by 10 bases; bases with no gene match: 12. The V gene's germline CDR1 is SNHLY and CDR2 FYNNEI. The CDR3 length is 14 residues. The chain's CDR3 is CATKGLASGHEQFF. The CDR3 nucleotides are TGTGCCACCAAGGGACTAGCTTCGGGTCATGAGCAGTTCTTC.

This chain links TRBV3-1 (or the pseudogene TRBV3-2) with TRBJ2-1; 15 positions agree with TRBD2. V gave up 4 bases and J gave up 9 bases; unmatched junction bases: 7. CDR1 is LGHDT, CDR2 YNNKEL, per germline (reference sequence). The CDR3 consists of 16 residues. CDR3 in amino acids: CASSRGTSGRSSEQFF. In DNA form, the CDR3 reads TGTGCCAGCAGCCGGGGGACTAGCGGGAGGTCTAGTGAGCAGTTCTTC.

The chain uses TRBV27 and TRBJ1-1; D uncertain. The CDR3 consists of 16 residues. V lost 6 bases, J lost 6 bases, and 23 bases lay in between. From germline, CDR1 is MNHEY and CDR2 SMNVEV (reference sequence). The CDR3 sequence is CASRLRESLLGAEAFF. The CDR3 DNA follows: TGTGCCAGCAGACTTCGGGAAAGTTTGTTAGGCGCTGAAGCTTTCTTT.